Listed here are 15 T cell receptor beta chains from one sample, sequenced in a study of identical twins. TCRdb used MiXCR to reprocess the 5' RACE reads, holding one entry per CDR3 protein. The top ten clones hold under 0.35% of a sample with around 1.7 million distinct CDR3 sequences, roughly a third of them seen once. Sequenced sample: cord blood. The receptors stem from a newborn girl in good health.

This rearrangement joins TRBV19 to TRBJ2-4; D is tentatively TRBD1 or TRBD2 (5 bases each). The end of the DNA fits TRBJ2-7 better, so the J call may be wrong. The germline V gene has CDR1 LNHDA and CDR2 SQIVND (reference sequence). The CDR3 consists of 13 residues. The CDR3 region has the DNA TGTGCCAGTAGTAGGGGGTTCCCCTACGAGCAGTACTTC. The encoded protein is CASSRGFPYEQYF.

This clonotype occurred a few times. The chain has TRBV7-2 and TRBJ2-3; 7 positions match TRBD2. This CDR3 spans 17 amino acids. With 2 bases clipped from V and 1 base from J, the junction kept 9 bases outside the gene matches. Germline V gene lookup returns CDR1 SGHTA and CDR2 FQGNSA. The DNA for the CDR3 is TGTGCCAGCAGCTTATCAACGCGGGAGAAGGGCACAGATACGCAGTATTTT. As protein: CASSLSTREKGTDTQYF.

This clonotype has just a few counts. The V call is TRBV27, the J call TRBJ1-5; D is unresolved. Germline CDR1 is MNHEY and CDR2 is SMNVEV (reference sequence). The CDR3 has 12 amino acids. V was cut by 4 bases and J by 4 bases, with 5 bases left in between. CDR3 in amino acids: CASSSTNQPQHF. The CDR3 DNA sequence: TGTGCCAGCAGTTCCACGAATCAGCCCCAGCATTTT.

This clonotype was detected many times. The chain links TRBV9 to TRBJ2-3; 9 bases align to TRBD2. This CDR3 has 16 residues. Germline V gene data show CDR1 as SGDLS and CDR2 as YYNGEE. The trim removed 0 bases at V and 0 bases at J, leaving 2 bases unmatched. CDR3 sequence: CASSVASGESTDTQYF. The DNA of the CDR3 is TGTGCCAGCAGCGTAGCTAGCGGGGAAAGCACAGATACGCAGTATTTT. Complete variable domain (other parts from reference TRBV9 and TRBJ2-3): DSGVTQTPKHLITATGQRVTLRCSPRSGDLSVYWYQQSLDQGLQFLIQYYNGEERAKGNILERFSAQQFPDLHSELNLSSLELGDSALYFCASSVASGESTDTQYFGPGTRLTVL.

V gene TRBV3-1 combines with J gene TRBJ1-2, with D maybe TRBD1 (6 bases). The CDR3 length is 15 residues. Germline V gives CDR1 LGHDT, CDR2 YNNKEL (reference sequence). The V and J ends lost 5 bases and 4 bases respectively, with 17 bases between them. The CDR3 reads CASSFGQLGGYGYTF. The CDR3 nucleotides are TGTGCCAGCAGCTTCGGACAGTTGGGGGGCTATGGCTACACCTTC.

V usage is TRBV28 and J usage is TRBJ2-5; 8 bases fit TRBD1. This CDR3 comprises 17 residues. CDR1 MDHEN and CDR2 SYDVKM come from the germline V gene. V trimming: 6 bases; J trimming: 5 bases; junction bases outside the gene matches: 17. The CDR3 DNA reads TGTGCCAGCAGCCTAGGAGGTTGGGACAGGATCGACGAGACCCAGTACTTC. It yields the protein CASSLGGWDRIDETQYF.

The rearrangement uses TRBV30 and TRBJ1-1; 8 nucleotides align to TRBD1. The V segment lost 2 bases and the J segment 10 bases; nucleotides outside the gene matches: 6. Germline V gives CDR1 GTSNPN, CDR2 SVGIG (reference sequence). The CDR3 loop spans 12 amino acids. The CDR3 here is CAWSITGGRAFF. CDR3 nucleotides: TGTGCCTGGAGTATTACAGGGGGGCGAGCTTTCTTT.

This clonotype was found many times. The chain combines TRBV6-6 with TRBJ2-3; unclear D gene. The germline V and J ends were trimmed by 0 bases and 6 bases, with 13 bases remaining between them. The CDR3 runs to 15 residues. Germline V gene lookup returns CDR1 MNHNY and CDR2 SVGAGI (reference sequence). Here the CDR3 DNA reads TGTGCCAGCAGTTACTCGGGCAGATCATACGATACGCAGTATTTT. Residues: CASSYSGRSYDTQYF.

The rearrangement joins TRBV7-2 to TRBJ2-3; no clear D gene. Germline V lookup: CDR1 SGHTA, CDR2 FQGNSA. The CDR3 contains 14 residues. The germline V and J ends were trimmed by 5 bases and 1 base, with 10 bases remaining between them. CDR3 coding DNA: TGTGCCAGCAGCAAAAACCGGGGCACAGATACGCAGTATTTT. Translated, it gives CASSKNRGTDTQYF.

The chain combines TRBV4-2 with TRBJ2-6; D might be TRBD1 (5 bases). The CDR3 totals 16 residues. Looked up from germline, CDR1 is LGHNA and CDR2 is YNFKEQ. The V end lost 0 bases, the J end lost 0 bases, and 6 bases lay between the germline ends. Here the CDR3 reads CASSQDQGSGANVLTF. Written as DNA, the CDR3 is TGTGCCAGCAGCCAAGATCAGGGCTCTGGGGCCAACGTCCTGACTTTC.

This chain connects TRBV20-1 to TRBJ2-3; 7 bases map to TRBD2. V shed 3 bases and J 2 bases; nucleotides not matched to a gene: 5. Germline V gene lookup returns CDR1 DFQATT and CDR2 SNEGSKA (reference sequence). The CDR3 has 14 amino acids. In nucleotides, the CDR3 is TGCAGTGCTAGTTGGCTAGCGGTCACAGATACGCAGTATTTT. Translating it yields CSASWLAVTDTQYF.

V and J are TRBV5-1 and TRBJ1-2; TRBD1 matches 7 bases. Trimming at V came to 4 bases and at J to 3 bases, leaving 9 bases not matched to a gene. CDR3 size: 15 residues. Germline V gene lookup returns CDR1 SGHRS and CDR2 YFSETQ. The CDR3 loop reads CASSPETTGDYGYTF. The DNA of the CDR3 is TGCGCCAGCAGCCCCGAAACCACAGGGGACTATGGCTACACCTTC.

The genes are TRBV6-5 and TRBJ2-1; 7 bases map to TRBD2. Germline assignment: CDR1 MNHEY and CDR2 SVGAGI. The trim removed 6 bases at V and 2 bases at J, leaving 7 bases unmatched. This CDR3 is 15 amino acids long. DNA for the CDR3: TGTGCCAGCAGGTGTCTAGCGGACCCCTACAATGAGCAGTTCTTC. Its protein product is CASRCLADPYNEQFF.

J is TRBJ2-1 and V is TRBV27; 9 bases fit TRBD2. Losses at the gene ends were 5 bases for V and 2 bases for J; bases not matched to a gene: 4. CDR1 is MNHEY, CDR2 SMNVEV, per germline (reference sequence). This CDR3 region has 15 residues. The CDR3 loop reads CASSSRTSAYNEQFF. CDR3 coding DNA: TGTGCCAGCAGTAGCAGGACTAGCGCCTACAATGAGCAGTTCTTC.

CDR3 in amino acids: CASSLLGRAYNEQFF. In DNA form, the CDR3 reads TGTGCCAGCAGCCTCCTAGGGAGGGCCTACAATGAGCAGTTCTTC. The chain links TRBV7-8 to TRBJ2-1; 7 bases line up with TRBD2. V was clipped by 5 bases and J by 2 bases; unmatched bases: 6. Germline CDR1 is SGHVS and CDR2 is FQNEAQ. The CDR3 is made up of 15 amino acids.